Listed below are T cell receptor beta chains from one sample, sequenced in a study of cytomegalovirus exposure and HLA in healthy donors. Data came from immunoSEQ multiplex PCR; TCRdb stores just in-frame clones and leaves some out. The sample consists of just over 95,000 clones, around 73% of them appearing once. Sequenced material: PBMCs. All receptors derive from a woman aged 40 to 50 in good health and CMV-seropositive. CDR3s include the opening cysteine and the closing phenylalanine or tryptophan. D genes are given only for firm matches. Rows give clone size only sometimes, using once, few, many, or a class for an expanded clone.

d_call,clone_size,j_call,v_call,cdr3_nt,cdr3_aa
TRBD1,.,TRBJ1-2,TRBV28,TGTGCCAGCAGTTCAAGCAACAGGGGGAGGCAAGGCTACACCTTC,CASSSSNRGRQGYTF
.,.,TRBJ1-1,TRBV6-5,TGTGCCAGCAGTTACGGGGGGGGCACTGAAGCTTTCTTT,CASSYGGGTEAFF
.,once,TRBJ2-1,TRBV29-1,TGCAGCGTTGATGGTAACGGGACATACAATGAGCAGTTCTTC,CSVDGNGTYNEQFF
TRBD2,once,TRBJ2-1,TRBV29-1,TGCAGCGTCGGTAGCGGGAGGCCGTGGAATGAGCAGTTCTTC,CSVGSGRPWNEQFF
TRBD1,.,TRBJ2-7,TRBV10-1,TGCGCCAGCAGTGAAGGGCTGGGATGGACAGGAATGTACGAGCAGTACTTC,CASSEGLGWTGMYEQYF
TRBD1,.,TRBJ1-6,TRBV29-1,TGCAGCGCCCGGGACAGGGATAATTCACCCCTCCACTTT,CSARDRDNSPLHF
.,few,TRBJ1-4,TRBV5-1,TGCGCCAGCAGCCCGTTTAGCTCTAATGAAAAACTGTTTTTT,CASSPFSSNEKLFF
TRBD1,.,TRBJ2-7,TRBV5-5,TGTGCCAGCAGCCTAAGACAGGGGCCCTCCTACGAGCAGTACTTC,CASSLRQGPSYEQYF
TRBD2,.,TRBJ2-7,TRBV7-6,TGTGCCAGCAGCTTAGAACTAGCGGGAGGTGCTGAGCAGTACTTC,CASSLELAGGAEQYF
.,.,TRBJ2-1,TRBV18,TGTGCCAGCTCGCGCACCGACTCCTACAATGAGCAGTTCTTC,CASSRTDSYNEQFF
.,once,TRBJ2-7,TRBV6-1,TGTGCCAGCAGTGAAAAAAAAAGCCAAAAGACACTTCGGGGGGAGCAGTACTTC,CASSEKKSQKTLRGEQYF
TRBD2,.,TRBJ2-5,TRBV4-1,TGCGCCAGCAGCCAAGAGGGGACTAGCGGGAGGGGGACCCAGTACTTC,CASSQEGTSGRGTQYF
TRBD2,.,TRBJ2-5,TRBV7-2,TGTGCCAGCAGCCTCGGACTAGCGGGAGTAGAGACCCAGTACTTC,CASSLGLAGVETQYF
.,.,TRBJ2-5,TRBV6-5,TGTGCCAGCAGAACAGGGCGTGAGACCCAGTACTTC,CASRTGRETQYF
.,.,TRBJ2-7,TRBV4-2,TGTGCCAGCAGCCAAGATCTTGATACAGAAGACTACGAGCAGTACTTC,CASSQDLDTEDYEQYF
TRBD1,few,TRBJ2-4,TRBV19,TGTGCCAGTAGAGACCCGGGACAGGGGAACAAAAACATTCAGTACTTC,CASRDPGQGNKNIQYF
TRBD2,once,TRBJ2-6,TRBV10-3,TGTGCCATCAGTGGAGGTGCGAACGGGGGGTCCGGGGCCAACGTCCTGACTTTC,CAISGGANGGSGANVLTF
TRBD2,.,TRBJ2-1,TRBV29-1,TGCAGCGTTGACCGGACTAGCCAACAGTTCTTC,CSVDRTSQQFF
.,few,TRBJ2-1,TRBV10-1,TGCGCCAGCAGTAAGGGGGACTACCAAAACAATGAGCAGTTCTTC,CASSKGDYQNNEQFF
TRBD1,.,TRBJ2-7,TRBV6-1,TGTGCCAGCAGTGAACCCCCCCCCGGGACAGGGAACTACGAGCAGTACTTC,CASSEPPPGTGNYEQYF
.,.,TRBJ1-2,TRBV28,TGTGCCAGTACTGACAGGAACTATGGCTACACCTTC,CASTDRNYGYTF
.,.,TRBJ2-5,TRBV5-1,TGCGCCAGCTCTGGGGGCCTACAAGAGACCCAGTACTTC,CASSGGLQETQYF
TRBD2,.,TRBJ2-1,TRBV15,TGTGCCACCAGCCCTACCGGACTAGCGCGCTACAATGAGCAGTTCTTC,CATSPTGLARYNEQFF
TRBD2,.,TRBJ2-5,TRBV6-1,TGTGCCAGCAATCCGGGACTAGCGGGAGAGGCCCAGTACTTC,CASNPGLAGEAQYF
.,.,TRBJ2-4,TRBV7-2,TGTGCCAGCAGCTTAAATAGCGGTAAAAACATTCAGTACTTC,CASSLNSGKNIQYF
.,.,TRBJ1-1,TRBV7-9,TGTGCCAGCAGCCACAGGGATCCTGAAGCTTTCTTT,CASSHRDPEAFF
TRBD2,.,TRBJ2-1,TRBV9,TGTGCCAGCAGCCCTCTCGGGACTAGCGAATCGGGTGAGCAGTTCTTC,CASSPLGTSESGEQFF
.,.,TRBJ2-2,TRBV7-2,TGTGCCGCGGGGACCCCGGAGAACACCGGGGAGCTGTTTTTT,CAAGTPENTGELFF
.,.,TRBJ1-3,TRBV30,TGTGCCTGGAGCACCGGGGGAAACACCATATATTTT,CAWSTGGNTIYF
TRBD1,.,TRBJ2-7,TRBV4-1,TGCGCCAGCAGCCAACAACAGGGGGACTCCTACGAGCAGTACTTC,CASSQQQGDSYEQYF
TRBD2,.,TRBJ2-3,TRBV29-1,TGCAGCGTGGAAAGACTAGCGGGAGGCACAGATACGCAGTATTTT,CSVERLAGGTDTQYF
TRBD2,few,TRBJ2-1,TRBV5-4,TGTGCCAGCAGCCCGGGACTAGCGGGTCCCACCTACAATGAGCAGTTCTTC,CASSPGLAGPTYNEQFF
.,.,TRBJ1-3,TRBV7-6,TGTGCCAGCAGCTTAGCTCCGGGATCAGGAAACACCATATATTTT,CASSLAPGSGNTIYF
.,once,TRBJ1-5,TRBV7-8,TGTGCCAGCAGCTCTCCAGGGGATCAGCCCCAGCATTTT,CASSSPGDQPQHF
TRBD2,.,TRBJ2-7,TRBV28,TGTGCCAGCAGCTTCCTAGCGGGAGTACATTACGAGCAGTACTTC,CASSFLAGVHYEQYF
.,once,TRBJ1-3,TRBV11-2,TGTGCCAGCAGCCACTTTAGACGGGACTCTGGAAACACCATATATTTT,CASSHFRRDSGNTIYF
.,.,TRBJ2-7,TRBV5-4,TGTGCCAGCAGCCTCCGGGGAGCCTACGAGCAGTACTTC,CASSLRGAYEQYF
TRBD2,.,TRBJ2-2,TRBV5-5,TGTGCCAGCAGCTTGGGTAGCGGGAGTGGTACCGGGGAGCTGTTTTTT,CASSLGSGSGTGELFF
TRBD2,.,TRBJ2-3,TRBV10-3,TGTGCCATCAGCTTCCTAGCGGGCACAGATACGCAGTATTTT,CAISFLAGTDTQYF
.,.,TRBJ1-5,TRBV28,TGTGCCAGCAGTTTTCGCACTGCCCAGCCCCAGCATTTT,CASSFRTAQPQHF
.,few,TRBJ2-1,TRBV5-4,TGTGCCAGCAGCTTGGACGGTAGTCCCTACAATGAGCAGTTCTTC,CASSLDGSPYNEQFF
TRBD2,.,TRBJ2-7,TRBV15,TGTGCCACCAGCGGGGGAGGGAGCTCCTACGAGCAGTACTTC,CATSGGGSSYEQYF
.,.,TRBJ2-7,TRBV6-1,TGTGCCGGCAGTAGCGTCTACGAGCAGTACTTC,CAGSSVYEQYF
.,.,TRBJ2-6,TRBV7-6,TGTGCCAGCAGTGATTCAGGTGGGGCCAACGTCCTGACTTTC,CASSDSGGANVLTF
.,few,TRBJ1-2,TRBV4-1,TGCGCCAGCAGCCAAGGGGCCGAGGGCTATGGCTACACCTTC,CASSQGAEGYGYTF
.,.,TRBJ1-2,TRBV27,TGTGCCAGCAGTTCCGATTCGAGAACCTATGGCTACACCTTC,CASSSDSRTYGYTF
.,once,TRBJ1-2,TRBV10-3,TGTGCCGTACGAGTGGACAGAGACGGGGGCTACACCTTC,CAVRVDRDGGYTF